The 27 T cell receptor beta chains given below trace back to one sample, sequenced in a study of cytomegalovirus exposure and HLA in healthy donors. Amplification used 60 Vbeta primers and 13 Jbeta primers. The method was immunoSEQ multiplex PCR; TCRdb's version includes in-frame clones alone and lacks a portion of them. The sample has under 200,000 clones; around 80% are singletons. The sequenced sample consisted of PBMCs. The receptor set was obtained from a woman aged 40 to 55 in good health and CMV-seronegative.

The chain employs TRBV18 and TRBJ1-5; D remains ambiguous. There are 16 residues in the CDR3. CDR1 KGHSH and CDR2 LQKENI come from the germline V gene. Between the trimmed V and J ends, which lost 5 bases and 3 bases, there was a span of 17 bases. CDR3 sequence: CASSAETGIINQPQHF. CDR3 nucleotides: TGTGCCAGCTCAGCGGAAACTGGAATAATCAATCAGCCCCAGCATTTT.

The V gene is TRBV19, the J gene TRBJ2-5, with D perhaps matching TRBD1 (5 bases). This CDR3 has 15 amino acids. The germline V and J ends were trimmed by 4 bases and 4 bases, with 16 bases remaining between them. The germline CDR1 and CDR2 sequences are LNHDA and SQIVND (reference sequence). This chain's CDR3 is CASSTTAAKVETQYF. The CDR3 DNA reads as TGTGCCAGTAGTACGACAGCAGCTAAGGTAGAGACCCAGTACTTC.

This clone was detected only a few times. CDR3 region: CASSQGGYEQYF. In nucleotides, the CDR3 is TGTGCCAGCAGCCAGGGGGGCTACGAGCAGTACTTC. This chain uses TRBV4-2 with TRBJ2-7, with D possibly matching TRBD2 (6 bases). CDR3 length: 12 residues. CDR1 and CDR2 from the germline V gene are LGHNA and YNFKEQ. V was cut by 3 bases and J by 3 bases, with 6 bases left in between.

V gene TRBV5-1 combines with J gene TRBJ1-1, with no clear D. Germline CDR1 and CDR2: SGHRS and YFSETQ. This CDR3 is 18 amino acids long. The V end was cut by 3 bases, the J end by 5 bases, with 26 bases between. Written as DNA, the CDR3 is TGCGCCAGCAGCTCTACTAGAGACGCCCAGGTTTTAGAAACTGAAGCTTTCTTT. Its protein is CASSSTRDAQVLETEAFF.

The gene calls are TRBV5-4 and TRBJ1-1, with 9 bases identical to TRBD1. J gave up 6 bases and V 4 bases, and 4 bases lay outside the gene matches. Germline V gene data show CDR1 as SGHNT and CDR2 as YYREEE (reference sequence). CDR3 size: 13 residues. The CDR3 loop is CASSRTGAAEAFF. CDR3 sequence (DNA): TGTGCCAGCAGCAGGACAGGGGCGGCTGAAGCTTTCTTT.

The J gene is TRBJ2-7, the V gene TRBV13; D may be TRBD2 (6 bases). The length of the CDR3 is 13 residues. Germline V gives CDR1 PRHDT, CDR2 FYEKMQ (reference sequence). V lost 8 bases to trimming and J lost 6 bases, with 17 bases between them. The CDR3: CASQGGAAAEQYF. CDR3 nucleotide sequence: TGTGCCAGCCAAGGAGGGGCCGCTGCCGAGCAGTACTTC. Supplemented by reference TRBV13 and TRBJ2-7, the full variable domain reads AAGVIQSPRHLIKEKRETATLKCYPIPRHDTVYWYQQGPGQDPQFLISFYEKMQSDKGSIPDRFSAQQFSDYHSELNMSSLELGDSALYFCASQGGAAAEQYFGPGTRLTVT.

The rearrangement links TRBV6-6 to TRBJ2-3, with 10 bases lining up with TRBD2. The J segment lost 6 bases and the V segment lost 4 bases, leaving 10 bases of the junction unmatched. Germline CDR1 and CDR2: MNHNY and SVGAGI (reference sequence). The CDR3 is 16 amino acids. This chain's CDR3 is CASSSPPERGGDTQYF. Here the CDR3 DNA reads TGTGCCAGCAGTTCGCCCCCCGAGCGGGGGGGGGATACGCAGTATTTT.

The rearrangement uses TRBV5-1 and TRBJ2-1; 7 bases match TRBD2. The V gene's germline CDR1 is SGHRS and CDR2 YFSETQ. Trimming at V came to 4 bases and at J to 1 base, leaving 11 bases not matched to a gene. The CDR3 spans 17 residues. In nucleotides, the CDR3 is TGCGCCAGCAGCCCATCCTCTAGCGGACCTTCCTACAATGAGCAGTTCTTC. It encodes CASSPSSSGPSYNEQFF.

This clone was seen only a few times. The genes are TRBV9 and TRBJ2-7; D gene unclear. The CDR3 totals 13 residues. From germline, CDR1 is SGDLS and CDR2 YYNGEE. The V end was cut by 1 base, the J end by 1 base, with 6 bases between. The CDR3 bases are TGTGCCAGCAGCGTAACCAGTTCCTACGAGCAGTACTTC. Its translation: CASSVTSSYEQYF.

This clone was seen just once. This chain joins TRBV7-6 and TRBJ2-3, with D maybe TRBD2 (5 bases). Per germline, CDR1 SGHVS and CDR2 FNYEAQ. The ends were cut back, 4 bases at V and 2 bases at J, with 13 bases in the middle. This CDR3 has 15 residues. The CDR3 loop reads CASSSRPDYTDTQYF. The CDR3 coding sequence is TGTGCCAGCAGCTCCCGACCAGACTACACAGATACGCAGTATTTT.

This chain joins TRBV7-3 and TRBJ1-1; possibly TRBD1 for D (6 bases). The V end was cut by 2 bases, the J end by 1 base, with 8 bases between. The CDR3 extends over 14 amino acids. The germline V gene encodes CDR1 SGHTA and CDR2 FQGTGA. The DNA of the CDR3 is TGTGCCAGCAGCTTAGCAGGGGCGAACACTGAAGCTTTCTTT. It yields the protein CASSLAGANTEAFF.

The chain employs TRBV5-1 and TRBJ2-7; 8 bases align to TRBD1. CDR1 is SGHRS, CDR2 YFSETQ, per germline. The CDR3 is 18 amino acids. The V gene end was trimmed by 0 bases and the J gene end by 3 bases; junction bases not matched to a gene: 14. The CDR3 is CASSLGPLGQAVYYEQYF. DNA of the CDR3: TGCGCCAGCAGCTTGGGGCCCCTGGGACAGGCGGTATACTACGAGCAGTACTTC.

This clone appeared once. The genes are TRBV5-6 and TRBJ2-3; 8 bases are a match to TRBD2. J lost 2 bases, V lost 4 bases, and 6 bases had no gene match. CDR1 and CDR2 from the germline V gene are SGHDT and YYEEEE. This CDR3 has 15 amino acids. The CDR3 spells CASSGSGRNTDTQYF. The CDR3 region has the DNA TGTGCCAGCAGCGGAAGCGGGAGAAACACAGATACGCAGTATTTT.

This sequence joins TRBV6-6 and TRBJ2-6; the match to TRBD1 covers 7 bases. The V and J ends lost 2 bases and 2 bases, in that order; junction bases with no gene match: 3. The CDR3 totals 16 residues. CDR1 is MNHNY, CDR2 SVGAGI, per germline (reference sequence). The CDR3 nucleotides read TGTGCCAGCAGTTACCCGGGACAGACTGGGGCCAACGTCCTGACTTTC. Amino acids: CASSYPGQTGANVLTF.

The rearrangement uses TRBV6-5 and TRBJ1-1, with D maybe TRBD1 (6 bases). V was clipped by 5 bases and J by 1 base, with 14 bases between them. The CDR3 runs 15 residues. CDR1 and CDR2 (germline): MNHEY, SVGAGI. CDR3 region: CASSGTPVGNTEAFF. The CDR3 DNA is TGTGCCAGCAGTGGGACACCGGTGGGGAACACTGAAGCTTTCTTT.

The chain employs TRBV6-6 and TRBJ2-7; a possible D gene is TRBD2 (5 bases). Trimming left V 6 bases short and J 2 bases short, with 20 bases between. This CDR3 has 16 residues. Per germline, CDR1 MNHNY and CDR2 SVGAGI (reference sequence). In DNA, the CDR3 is TGTGCCAGCAGCTCTTGGTCGACTACACCCCCCTACGAGCAGTACTTC. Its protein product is CASSSWSTTPPYEQYF.

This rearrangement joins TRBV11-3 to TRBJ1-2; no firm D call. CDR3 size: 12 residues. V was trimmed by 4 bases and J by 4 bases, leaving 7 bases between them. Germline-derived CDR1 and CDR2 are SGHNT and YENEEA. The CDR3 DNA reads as TGTGCCAGCAGCTCAGACATCTATGGCTACACCTTC. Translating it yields CASSSDIYGYTF.

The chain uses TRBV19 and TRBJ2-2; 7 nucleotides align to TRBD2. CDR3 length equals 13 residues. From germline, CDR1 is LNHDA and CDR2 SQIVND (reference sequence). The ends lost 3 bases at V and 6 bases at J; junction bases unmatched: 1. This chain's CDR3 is CASSIGGAGELFF. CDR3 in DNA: TGTGCCAGTAGTATTGGGGGGGCCGGGGAGCTGTTTTTT.

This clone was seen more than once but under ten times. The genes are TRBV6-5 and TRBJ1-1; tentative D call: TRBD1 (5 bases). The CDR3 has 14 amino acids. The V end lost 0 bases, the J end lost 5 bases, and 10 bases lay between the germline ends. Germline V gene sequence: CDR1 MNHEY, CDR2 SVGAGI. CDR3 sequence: CASSYSARATEAFF. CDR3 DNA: TGTGCCAGCAGTTACTCGGCCAGGGCAACTGAAGCTTTCTTT.

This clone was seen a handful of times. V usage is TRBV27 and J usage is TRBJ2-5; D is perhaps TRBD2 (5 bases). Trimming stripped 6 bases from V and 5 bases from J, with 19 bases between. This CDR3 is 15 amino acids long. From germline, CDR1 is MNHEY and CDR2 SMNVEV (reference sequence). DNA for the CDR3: TGTGCCAGCAGCCCAGGACGGCTCGGCGGGGAGACCCAGTACTTC. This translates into CASSPGRLGGETQYF.

The CDR3 spells CASSPLTAGNTEAFF. CDR3 nucleotides: TGTGCCAGCTCACCACTGACAGCGGGGAACACTGAAGCTTTCTTT. The V gene is TRBV18, the J gene TRBJ1-1; tentatively, D is TRBD1 (5 bases). The germline V gene encodes CDR1 KGHSH and CDR2 LQKENI. The CDR3 is 15 residues long. V was clipped by 1 base and J by 1 base, with 10 bases between them. The whole variable domain, filled in from reference TRBV18 and TRBJ1-1, reads NAGVMQNPRHLVRRRGQEARLRCSPMKGHSHVYWYRQLPEEGLKFMVYLQKENIIDESGMPKERFSAEFPKEGPSILRIQQVVRGDSAAYFCASSPLTAGNTEAFFGQGTRLTVV.

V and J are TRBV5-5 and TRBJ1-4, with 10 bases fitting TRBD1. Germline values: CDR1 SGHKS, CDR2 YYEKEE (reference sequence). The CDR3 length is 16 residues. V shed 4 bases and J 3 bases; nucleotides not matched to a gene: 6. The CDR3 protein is CASSAGQGWANEKLFF. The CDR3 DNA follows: TGTGCCAGCAGCGCGGGACAGGGGTGGGCTAATGAAAAACTGTTTTTT.

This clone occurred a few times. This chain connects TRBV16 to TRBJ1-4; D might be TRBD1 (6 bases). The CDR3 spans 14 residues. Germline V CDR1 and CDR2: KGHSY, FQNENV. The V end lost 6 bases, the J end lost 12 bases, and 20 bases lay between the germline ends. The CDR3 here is CASRQVARDTELFF. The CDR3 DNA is TGTGCCAGCAGGCAGGTAGCACGGGACACCGAACTGTTTTTT.

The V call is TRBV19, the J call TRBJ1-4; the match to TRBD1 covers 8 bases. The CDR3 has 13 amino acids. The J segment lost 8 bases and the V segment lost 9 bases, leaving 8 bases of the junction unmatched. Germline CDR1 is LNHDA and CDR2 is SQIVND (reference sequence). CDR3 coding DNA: TGTGCCAGCCGGACAGGGAGGGGAGAAAAACTGTTTTTT. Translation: CASRTGRGEKLFF. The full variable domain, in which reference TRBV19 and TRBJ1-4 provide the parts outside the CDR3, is DGGITQSPKYLFRKEGQNVTLSCEQNLNHDAMYWYRQDPGQGLRLIYYSQIVNDFQKGDIAEGYSVSREKKESFPLTVTSAQKNPTAFYLCASRTGRGEKLFFGSGTQLSVL.

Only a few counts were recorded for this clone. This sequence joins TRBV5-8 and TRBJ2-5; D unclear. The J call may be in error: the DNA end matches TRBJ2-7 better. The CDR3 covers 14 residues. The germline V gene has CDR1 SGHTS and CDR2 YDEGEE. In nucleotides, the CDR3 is TGTGCCAGCAGCTTGCCATACGTATCCTACGAGCAGTACTTC. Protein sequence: CASSLPYVSYEQYF.

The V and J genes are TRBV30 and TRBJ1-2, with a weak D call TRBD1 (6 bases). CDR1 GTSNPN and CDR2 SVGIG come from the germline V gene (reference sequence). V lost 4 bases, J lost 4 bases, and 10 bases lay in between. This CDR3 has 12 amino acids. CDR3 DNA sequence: TGTGCCTGGAACAGGGAAGTCTATGGCTACACCTTC. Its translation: CAWNREVYGYTF.

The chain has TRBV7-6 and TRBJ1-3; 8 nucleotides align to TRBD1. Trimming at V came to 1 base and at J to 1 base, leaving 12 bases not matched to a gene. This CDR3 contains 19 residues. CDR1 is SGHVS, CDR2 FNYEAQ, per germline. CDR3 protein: CASSLVEADRAYSGNTIYF. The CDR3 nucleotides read TGTGCCAGCAGCTTAGTGGAGGCGGACAGGGCTTATTCTGGAAACACCATATATTTT.